Below are 4 T cell receptor beta chains sequenced from a single sample in a study of blood T cell repertoires in COVID-19. Method: immunoSEQ multiplex PCR; TCRdb's copy keeps in-frame clones and lacks some. The sample yields more than 200,000 clones, about nine tenths seen once. Sequencing was done on a sample of peripheral blood. The receptor source for this set is a man aged 25 to 40 with COVID-19, enrolled during active disease.

This clone was seen only once. V gene TRBV27 combines with J gene TRBJ2-7; 7 nucleotides agree with TRBD2. The V gene end was trimmed by 6 bases and the J gene end by 0 bases; junction bases not matched to a gene: 8. Per germline, CDR1 MNHEY and CDR2 SMNVEV (reference sequence). This CDR3 is 15 amino acids long. The CDR3 DNA follows: TGTGCCAGCAGGGTAGGCGCGGGGGACTCCTACGAGCAGTACTTC. It codes for CASRVGAGDSYEQYF.

The chain is built from TRBV18 and TRBJ1-2; TRBD1 aligns across 11 bases. Trimming at V came to 4 bases and at J to 7 bases, leaving 8 bases not matched to a gene. The CDR3 sequence is 15 residues long. Germline CDR1 reads KGHSH; CDR2 reads LQKENI. The CDR3 DNA is TGTGCCAGCTCACAACTCGGACAGGGGGCGTTTGGCTACACCTTC. It yields the protein CASSQLGQGAFGYTF.

The sample holds one count of this clone. The chain recombines TRBV5-1 with TRBJ1-1, with unresolved D. CDR3 length: 16 residues. Germline CDR1 SGHRS, CDR2 YFSETQ. Deletions cut 0 bases from V and 1 base from J, with 13 bases between. The CDR3: CASSLAVWARNTEAFF. The CDR3, as DNA: TGCGCCAGCAGCTTGGCGGTATGGGCCAGGAACACTGAAGCTTTCTTT.

The CDR3 protein is CASSPISTGRPEAFF. CDR3 DNA sequence: TGTGCCAGCTCACCAATTTCGACAGGTCGCCCTGAAGCTTTCTTT. V usage is TRBV18 and J usage is TRBJ1-1, with a weak D call TRBD1 (6 bases). CDR3 length equals 15 residues. V was clipped by 2 bases and J by 6 bases, with 16 bases between them. Per germline, CDR1 KGHSH and CDR2 LQKENI.